This T cell receptor (beta chain) stems from a study of T cell repertoires in cytomegalovirus infection. Study-wide points: Clonotypes of TCR beta that were HLA-C-restricted and CMV-specific dominated the ex vivo response. People with CMV and the relevant HLA were identified by cumulative public TCR beta family frequency.

TCRdb reprocessed the reads with MiXCR, giving one entry per CDR3 protein. The sample yields 700,000 to 900,000 distinct CDR3 sequences, under 35% seen once. The CDR3 has 16 residues. The germline V gene has CDR1 SEHNR and CDR2 FQNEAQ (reference sequence). The V end was cut by 3 bases, the J end by 6 bases, with 18 bases between. As for this clonotype: Its antigen remains unidentified.

The sample in question was cultured CD8+ T cells from PBMCs, obtained from culture after CMV antigen stimulation. The V call is TRBV7-9, the J call TRBJ1-5, with D perhaps TRBD1 (6 bases). The clonotype comes from a human donor in good health (CMV status not recorded). Some clones in this sample may be carry-over from other donors' samples. CDR3 DNA: TGTGCCAGCAGCTTCGACCGGGACAAAGACAGTCAGCCCCAGCATTTT. Protein product: CASSFDRDKDSQPQHF.